A selection of T cell receptor beta chains follows, all from one sample in a study of molecular identifiers for immune sequencing clone quantification. TCRdb reprocessed the PCR reads via MiXCR and lists one record per CDR3 protein. The data show about 320,000 distinct CDR3 sequences, 20% to 25% seen once. Material: naive CD8+ T cells from blood, with Jurkat cell RNA spiked in. These receptor sequences come from a human donor in good health. Some libraries in this study had Jurkat cell RNA spiked in. Both conserved end residues are part of each CDR3. The D gene is left open where the match is weak. Clone size is stated in some rows and not others, as once, few, many or a class when expanded.

clone_size j_call d_call v_call cdr3_nt cdr3_aa
few TRBJ1-1 . TRBV6-2/TRBV6-3 TGTGCCGGCAGTTACCCCGCCACTGAAGCTTTCTTT CAGSYPATEAFF
many TRBJ2-5 . TRBV13 TGTGCCAGCAGCTCCAGAGGAGACAGGCAAGAGACCCAGTACTTC CASSSRGDRQETQYF
many TRBJ1-1 . TRBV18 TGTGCCAGCTCACCGCGGGACCCCCCCGAAGCTTTCTTT CASSPRDPPEAFF
. TRBJ2-5 TRBD2 TRBV30 TGTGCCTGGAGTGTACGTGGCGGGGGTCCCCAAGAGACCCGGTACTTC CAWSVRGGGPQETRYF
few TRBJ2-1 . TRBV20-1 TGCAGTGTTCCGGGACTCTTCATTGGCCCCGTTCCGGGGGAGCAGTTCTTC CSVPGLFIGPVPGEQFF
. TRBJ1-1 . TRBV10-3 TGTGCCATCAGTGAAGGTGGGGCAGAAGCTTTCTTT CAISEGGAEAFF
. TRBJ2-7 . TRBV5-1 TGCGCCAGCAGCTTATCAGGTGGGACCGCCTACGAGCAGTACTTC CASSLSGGTAYEQYF
. TRBJ2-3 . TRBV19 TGTGCCAGTAGTATAGCGACTAGTGGAGCAGATACGCAGTATTTT CASSIATSGADTQYF
few TRBJ1-5 . TRBV6-2/TRBV6-3 TGTGCCAGCCAATCATGGGAGGACGCGGGGAATCAGCCCCAGCATTTT CASQSWEDAGNQPQHF
few TRBJ2-1 TRBD2 TRBV27 TGTGCCAGCAGTTCAAGCGGGGTTACCTACAATGAGCAGTTCTTC CASSSSGVTYNEQFF
few TRBJ2-7 . TRBV11-2 TGTGCCAGCAGCTTAGAGGCAGGGCCGGCGTACGAGCAGTACTTC CASSLEAGPAYEQYF